The 21 T cell receptor beta chains reported below all come from one sample, sequenced in a study of T cell responses to AZD1222 COVID-19 vaccine. The assay was immunoSEQ multiplex PCR, and TCRdb's table has in-frame clones only and misses some. The sample lists some 150,000 clones, 85% to 90% occurring once. Sequenced material: peripheral blood, taken 28 days after the second dose of the MenACWY control vaccine. These receptors came from an adult who received the MenACWY meningococcal vaccine as a control.

This chain links TRBV25-1 with TRBJ2-2, with 10 bases that match TRBD2. V shed 5 bases, J shed 0 bases, and the junction held 9 bases outside the gene matches. The CDR3 has 18 amino acids. Germline values: CDR1 MGHDK, CDR2 SYGVNS. The DNA for the CDR3 is TGTGCCAGCAGTCCGGCCAGCGGGAGGGTCCCGAACACCGGGGAGCTGTTTTTT. Its translation: CASSPASGRVPNTGELFF.

The rearrangement joins TRBV5-6 to TRBJ2-7; D is unclear. CDR1 is SGHDT and CDR2 is YYEEEE in the germline V gene. V gave up 4 bases and J gave up 1 base, with 3 bases separating them. CDR3 length equals 11 residues. CDR3 region: CASSQSYEQYF. The DNA for the CDR3 is TGTGCCAGCAGCCAATCCTACGAGCAGTACTTC.

This clone has only one observation. This chain uses TRBV7-3 with TRBJ2-2; D gene ambiguous. This CDR3 has 13 amino acids. Germline V gene lookup returns CDR1 SGHTA and CDR2 FQGTGA. V lost 5 bases to trimming and J lost 6 bases, with 10 bases between them. CDR3 sequence: CASSATWAGELFF. In nucleotides, the CDR3 is TGTGCCAGCAGCGCGACGTGGGCCGGGGAGCTGTTTTTT.

The CDR3 DNA sequence: TGTGCCAGCAGTCCTGATAACTATGGCTACACCTTC. Protein sequence: CASSPDNYGYTF. The rearrangement joins TRBV6-6 to TRBJ1-2; D gene uncertain. There are 12 residues in the CDR3. V was shortened by 5 bases and J by 1 base, with 5 bases between the two germline ends. Germline CDR1 MNHNY, CDR2 SVGAGI (reference sequence).

The CDR3 here is CASSPPGGNTGELFF. In DNA form, the CDR3 reads TGTGCCAGCTCACCACCGGGAGGGAACACCGGGGAGCTGTTTTTT. The chain uses TRBV18 and TRBJ2-2; weak D call: TRBD2 (6 bases). The ends were cut back, 0 bases at V and 1 base at J, with 6 bases in the middle. The CDR3 is made up of 15 amino acids. The V gene's germline CDR1 is KGHSH and CDR2 LQKENI.

This chain connects TRBV29-1 to TRBJ2-3; TRBD2 might be the D (5 bases). Germline V CDR1 and CDR2: SQVTM, ANQGSEA. The CDR3 sequence is 13 residues long. Deletions cut 5 bases from V and 1 base from J, with 10 bases between. The CDR3 spells CSVWLGGTDTQYF. The CDR3 DNA reads TGCAGCGTTTGGTTGGGAGGCACAGATACGCAGTATTTT.

The chain is built from TRBV19 and TRBJ2-3; 9 bases match TRBD2. Germline trimming cut 3 bases from V and 2 bases from J; bases unmatched to any gene: 6. Germline loops: CDR1 LNHDA, CDR2 SQIVND (reference sequence). The CDR3 length is 16 residues. The CDR3 reads CASSIRLAAITDTQYF. CDR3 bases: TGTGCCAGTAGTATTAGACTAGCGGCAATCACAGATACGCAGTATTTT.

The J gene is TRBJ1-1, the V gene TRBV28; TRBD1 aligns across 9 bases. Germline CDR1 reads MDHEN; CDR2 reads SYDVKM. Trimming cost V 8 bases and J 3 bases; bases outside gene matches: 13. The CDR3 contains 16 residues. CDR3 residues: CASRRGGQGLHTEAFF. CDR3 coding DNA: TGTGCCAGCCGTCGGGGGGGACAGGGCCTCCACACTGAAGCTTTCTTT.

The V and J genes are TRBV6-2 or TRBV6-3 and TRBJ1-2; TRBD1 might be the D (5 bases). The CDR3 has 16 residues. The germline V gene has CDR1 MNHEY and CDR2 SVGEGT. V was clipped by 5 bases and J by 4 bases, with 20 bases between them. The CDR3 DNA follows: TGTGCCAGCAGTCCCCGGTACTTACAGGCTCGCTATGGCTACACCTTC. It codes for CASSPRYLQARYGYTF.

The V gene is TRBV18, the J gene TRBJ1-1; 7 nucleotides agree with TRBD1. V lost 4 bases to trimming and J lost 3 bases; unmatched junction nucleotides: 2. Germline values: CDR1 KGHSH, CDR2 LQKENI. The CDR3 sequence is 13 residues long. For the CDR3, the DNA is TGTGCCAGCTCACGCGACAGGGACACTGAAGCTTTCTTT. This encodes CASSRDRDTEAFF.

This clone has only one observation. The V gene is TRBV7-9, the J gene TRBJ2-5; 8 bases align to TRBD1. V shed 8 bases and J 5 bases; nucleotides not matched to a gene: 10. Per the germline V gene, CDR1 is SEHNR and CDR2 is FQNEAQ (reference sequence). CDR3 size: 14 residues. Here the CDR3 reads CASRWTGPQETQYF. The CDR3, as DNA: TGTGCCAGCCGCTGGACAGGGCCCCAGGAGACCCAGTACTTC.

A few counts support this clone. The J gene is TRBJ1-3, the V gene TRBV5-4; D is unresolved. Germline assignment: CDR1 SGHNT and CDR2 YYREEE (reference sequence). The CDR3 has 14 amino acids. Deletions cut 2 bases from V and 0 bases from J, with 6 bases between. The CDR3 protein is CASSFIGSGNTIYF. The CDR3 DNA is TGTGCCAGCAGCTTCATCGGCTCTGGAAACACCATATATTTT.

This clone was counted a single time. This sequence joins TRBV10-3 and TRBJ2-1; TRBD2 matches 9 bases. The germline V gene encodes CDR1 ENHRY and CDR2 SYGVKD. V lost 0 bases, J lost 9 bases, and 15 bases stayed unmatched. The CDR3 is 18 residues long. The CDR3 sequence is CAISESTAASGNRGEQFF. The CDR3 region has the DNA TGTGCCATCAGTGAGTCGACCGCGGCTAGCGGGAATAGGGGTGAGCAGTTCTTC.

V gene TRBV27 combines with J gene TRBJ1-2; D unresolved. Germline loops: CDR1 MNHEY, CDR2 SMNVEV (reference sequence). V lost 3 bases and J 4 bases, leaving 9 bases between the germline ends. The CDR3 is 13 residues long. CDR3 in amino acids: CASSFSDTYGYTF. DNA of the CDR3: TGTGCCAGCAGTTTTTCCGACACCTATGGCTACACCTTC.

The V gene is TRBV9, the J gene TRBJ1-3; D may be TRBD1 (5 bases). V lost 4 bases to trimming and J lost 2 bases, with 22 bases between them. Germline V gives CDR1 SGDLS, CDR2 YYNGEE. The CDR3 is 18 residues long. Written as DNA, the CDR3 is TGTGCCAGCAGCCTCGGATGGGACTCATCCATCCCTGGAAACACCATATATTTT. Its translation is CASSLGWDSSIPGNTIYF.

The chain is built from TRBV14 and TRBJ2-3; the match to TRBD1 covers 9 bases. J was trimmed by 3 bases and V by 5 bases; bases with no gene match: 6. The CDR3 contains 15 residues. Germline V gene data show CDR1 as SGHDN and CDR2 as FVKESK. CDR3 amino acids: CASSEQGAWTDTQYF. Here the CDR3 DNA reads TGTGCCAGCAGCGAACAGGGGGCTTGGACAGATACGCAGTATTTT. Looking up the rest from reference TRBV14 and TRBJ2-3 gives the full variable domain: EAGVTQFPSHSVIEKGQTVTLRCDPISGHDNLYWYRRVMGKEIKFLLHFVKESKQDESGMPNNRFLAERTGGTYSTLKVQPAELEDSGVYFCASSEQGAWTDTQYFGPGTRLTVL.

The chain has TRBV30 and TRBJ1-3; 9 nucleotides line up with TRBD1. The J segment lost 3 bases and the V segment lost 2 bases, leaving 8 bases of the junction unmatched. Germline V CDR1 and CDR2: GTSNPN, SVGIG (reference sequence). The CDR3 covers 16 residues. CDR3 amino acids: CAWSRARTGVGNTIYF. CDR3 bases: TGTGCCTGGAGTCGAGCTCGGACAGGGGTTGGAAACACCATATATTTT.

This CDR3 reads CASSLFLLAGVRWDTQYF. The CDR3 nucleotides are TGTGCCAGCAGTTTATTCCTCCTAGCGGGAGTTCGGTGGGATACGCAGTATTTT. This chain uses TRBV28 with TRBJ2-3, with 10 bases aligning to TRBD2. The V gene end was trimmed by 1 base and the J gene end by 6 bases; junction bases not matched to a gene: 13. CDR1 MDHEN and CDR2 SYDVKM come from the germline V gene. CDR3 size: 18 residues.

The gene calls are TRBV18 and TRBJ2-7; tentatively, D is TRBD1 (6 bases). In germline, CDR1 is KGHSH, CDR2 LQKENI. V lost 3 bases, J lost 7 bases, and 19 bases lay in between. This CDR3 has 15 residues. The CDR3 nucleotides read TGTGCCAGCTCACCTTCTCAGGGGCGCAATGATGAGCAGTACTTC. Translation: CASSPSQGRNDEQYF.

The CDR3 spells CASRKQGAGETQYF. The CDR3 DNA sequence: TGTGCCAGCAGGAAACAGGGGGCAGGAGAGACCCAGTACTTC. The chain links TRBV6-5 to TRBJ2-5; 9 bases map to TRBD1. V was pared by 6 bases and J by 4 bases, with 6 bases of the junction left unmatched. The CDR3 is 14 amino acids. CDR1 is MNHEY and CDR2 is SVGAGI in the germline V gene.

The table lists this clone with a count of one. The genes are TRBV18 and TRBJ1-1, with D possibly matching TRBD1 (5 bases). Germline CDR1 reads KGHSH; CDR2 reads LQKENI. V was shortened by 2 bases and J by 1 base, with 11 bases between the two germline ends. The CDR3 is made up of 15 amino acids. CDR3 loop: CASSPSGDPNTEAFF. CDR3 in DNA: TGTGCCAGCTCACCATCCGGGGACCCGAACACTGAAGCTTTCTTT.